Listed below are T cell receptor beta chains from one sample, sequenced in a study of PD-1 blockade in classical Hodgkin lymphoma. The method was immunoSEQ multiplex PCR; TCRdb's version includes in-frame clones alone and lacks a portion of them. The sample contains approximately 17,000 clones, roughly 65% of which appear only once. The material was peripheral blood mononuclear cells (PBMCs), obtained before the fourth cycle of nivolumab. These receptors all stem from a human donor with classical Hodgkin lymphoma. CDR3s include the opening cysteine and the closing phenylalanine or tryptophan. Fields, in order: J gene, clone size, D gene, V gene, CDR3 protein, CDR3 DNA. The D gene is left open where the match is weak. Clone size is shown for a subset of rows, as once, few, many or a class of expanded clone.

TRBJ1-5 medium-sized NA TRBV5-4 CASSLKGDSSPQHF TGTGCCAGCAGCTTGAAAGGGGACTCATCCCCCCAGCATTTT
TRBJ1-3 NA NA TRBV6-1 CASSEIGSGNTIYF TGTGCCAGCAGTGAAATCGGGTCAGGAAACACCATATATTTT
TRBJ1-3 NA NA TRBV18 CASSPQGEAGNTIYF TGTGCCAGCTCACCACAGGGGGAAGCTGGAAACACCATATATTTT
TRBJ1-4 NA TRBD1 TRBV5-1 CASSLNYRGRRNEKLFF TGCGCCAGCAGTTTAAATTACAGGGGCCGCCGTAATGAAAAACTGTTTTTT
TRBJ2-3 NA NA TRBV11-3 CASSSGTGSDTQYF TGTGCCAGCAGCTCTGGGACTGGCTCAGATACGCAGTATTTT
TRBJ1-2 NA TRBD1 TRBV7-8 CASSLGGTGFDYGYTF TGTGCCAGCAGCTTAGGGGGGACAGGCTTCGACTATGGCTACACCTTC
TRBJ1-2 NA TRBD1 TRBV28 CAGGTGAAYGYTF TGTGCCGGAGGAACAGGGGCTGCCTATGGCTACACCTTC
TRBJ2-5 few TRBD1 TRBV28 CASSSPRQGAQETQYF TGTGCCAGCAGTTCCCCTCGACAGGGGGCTCAAGAGACCCAGTACTTC
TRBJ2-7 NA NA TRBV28 CASSRGYEQYF TGTGCCAGCAGCCGAGGGTACGAGCAGTACTTC
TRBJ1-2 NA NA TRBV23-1 CASILPAGAVRGYTF TGCGCCAGCATCCTCCCGGCTGGGGCAGTCCGTGGCTACACCTTC
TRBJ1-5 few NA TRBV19 CASMGVGFQPQHF TGTGCCAGTATGGGGGTGGGATTCCAGCCCCAGCATTTT
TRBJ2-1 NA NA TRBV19 CASSIGGANEQFF TGTGCCAGTAGTATAGGAGGGGCAAATGAGCAGTTCTTC
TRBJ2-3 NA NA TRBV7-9 CASSRVTGTVTDTQYF TGTGCCAGCAGCAGGGTCACCGGGACCGTCACAGATACGCAGTATTTT
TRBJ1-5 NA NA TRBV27 CASSRTGAVNQPQHF TGTGCCAGCAGTAGGACCGGGGCGGTCAATCAGCCCCAGCATTTT
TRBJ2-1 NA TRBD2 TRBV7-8 CASSLGGLARALYNEQFF TGTGCCAGCAGCTTAGGGGGACTAGCGAGGGCTTTATACAATGAGCAGTTCTTC
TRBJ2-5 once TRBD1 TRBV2 CASSGTGERETQYF TGTGCCAGCAGTGGGACAGGGGAGCGTGAGACCCAGTACTTC
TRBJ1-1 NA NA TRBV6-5 CASSYSRWVNTEAFF TGTGCCAGCAGTTACTCCAGGTGGGTCAACACTGAAGCTTTCTTT
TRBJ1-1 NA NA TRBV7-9 CASSLVGPEAFF TGTGCCAGCAGCTTAGTAGGCCCTGAAGCTTTCTTT
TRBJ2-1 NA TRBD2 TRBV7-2 CASSLDSGTSGNEQFF TGTGCCAGCAGCTTAGATTCCGGGACTAGCGGCAATGAGCAGTTCTTC
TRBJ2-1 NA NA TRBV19 CASSIVPDNEQFF TGTGCCAGTAGTATAGTACCAGATAATGAGCAGTTCTTC
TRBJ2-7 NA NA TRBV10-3 CAISERSISYEQYF TGTGCCATCAGTGAGCGAAGCATATCCTACGAGCAGTACTTC
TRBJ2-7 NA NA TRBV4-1 CASSPSTEYEQYF TGCGCCAGCAGCCCATCGACGGAATACGAGCAGTACTTC
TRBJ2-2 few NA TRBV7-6 CASSPGGTGELFF TGTGCCAGCAGCCCCGGAGGCACCGGGGAGCTGTTTTTT
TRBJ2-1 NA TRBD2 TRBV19 CASSISGTSGGYNEQFF TGTGCCAGTAGTATTTCTGGGACTAGCGGAGGATACAATGAGCAGTTCTTC
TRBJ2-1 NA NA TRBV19 CASSAVDGRFDNEQFF TGTGCCAGTAGTGCCGTGGACGGGAGATTTGACAATGAGCAGTTCTTC
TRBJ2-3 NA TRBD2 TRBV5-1 CASSLLADSTDTQYF TGCGCCAGCAGCTTACTAGCGGACAGCACAGATACGCAGTATTTT
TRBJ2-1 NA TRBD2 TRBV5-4 CASSSHLSGGPYEQFF TGTGCCAGCAGCTCGCATCTATCGGGAGGGCCATATGAGCAGTTCTTC
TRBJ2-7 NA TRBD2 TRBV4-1 CASSQVGLGSYEQYF TGCGCCAGCAGCCAAGTTGGACTAGGTTCCTACGAGCAGTACTTC
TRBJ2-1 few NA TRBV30 CAWSRGLNNEQFF TGTGCCTGGAGTAGAGGTTTGAACAATGAGCAGTTCTTC
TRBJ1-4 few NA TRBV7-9 CASSLAGREKLFF TGTGCCAGCAGCTTAGCGGGACGTGAAAAACTGTTTTTT
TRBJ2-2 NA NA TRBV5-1 CASSLAGPGELFF TGCGCCAGCAGCTTGGCCGGACCCGGGGAGCTGTTTTTT
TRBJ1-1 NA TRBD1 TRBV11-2 CASSTRTGGGSTEAFF TGTGCCAGCAGCACCCGGACAGGGGGCGGGAGCACTGAAGCTTTCTTT
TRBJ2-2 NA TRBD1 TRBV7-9 CASRQTGVTGELFF TGTGCCAGCAGACAAACAGGGGTCACCGGGGAGCTGTTTTTT
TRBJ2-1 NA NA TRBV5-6 CASSLGPQDEQFF TGTGCCAGCAGCTTGGGCCCCCAGGATGAGCAGTTCTTC
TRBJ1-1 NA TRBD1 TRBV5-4 CASSLGGTASEAFF TGTGCCAGCAGCTTGGGTGGGACAGCGTCTGAAGCTTTCTTT